This T cell receptor (beta chain) was identified in a study of shared clonotypes between healthy human individuals. This CDR3 is built from 16 residues. Trimming cost V 4 bases and J 2 bases, with 15 bases left between them. CDR1 and CDR2 (germline): MNHNS, SASEGT. Produced via immunoSEQ multiplex PCR; TCRdb's table is partial and in-frame only. In the table there are some 2.1 million clones, approximately 95% of which are singletons. Note on this clone: Its cognate antigen is unknown.

Whole-study findings and limits: The study drew on few donors, limiting represented genetic and exposure-history diversity. Read depth was anticipated to influence clonotype sharing among donors.

The sequence derives from a man aged 18 to 35 in good health. Sequenced sample: naive CD4+ T cells sorted from blood. The sample's subset: CD45RA+ positively selected. The chain uses TRBV6-1 and TRBJ2-1; D perhaps matches TRBD2 (6 bases). The CDR3 sequence: CASSVVGLATYNEQFF. The CDR3 nucleotides read TGTGCCAGCAGTGTGGTTGGCCTAGCGACCTACAATGAGCAGTTCTTC.